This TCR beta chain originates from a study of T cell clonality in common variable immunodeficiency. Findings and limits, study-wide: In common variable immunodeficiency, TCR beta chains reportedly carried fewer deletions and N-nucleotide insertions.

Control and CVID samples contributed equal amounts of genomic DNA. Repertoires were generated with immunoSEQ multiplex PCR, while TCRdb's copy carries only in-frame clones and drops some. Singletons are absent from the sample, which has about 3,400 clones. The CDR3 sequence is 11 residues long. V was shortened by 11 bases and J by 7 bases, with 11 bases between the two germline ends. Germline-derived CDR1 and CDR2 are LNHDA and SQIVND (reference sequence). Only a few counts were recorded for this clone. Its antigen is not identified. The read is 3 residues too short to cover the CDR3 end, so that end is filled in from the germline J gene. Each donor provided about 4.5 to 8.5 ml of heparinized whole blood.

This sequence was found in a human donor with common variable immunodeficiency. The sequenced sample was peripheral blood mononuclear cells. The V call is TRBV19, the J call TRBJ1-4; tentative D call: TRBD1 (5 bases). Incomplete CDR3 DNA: TGTGCCGCCAGAGGGGTTGAAAAA. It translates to CAARGVEK. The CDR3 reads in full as CAARGVEKLFF.